The text below deals with one T cell receptor (beta chain). Original analysis: Estimation of nucleated cell counts was performed using reference gene primer amplification. Measured with immunoSEQ multiplex PCR; TCRdb has only the in-frame clones, and not every one. V, J and clone size are taken as reported in that table, and D and trimming were inferred from the DNA itself. The sample includes 250,000 or so clones, 70% to 85% seen only once; the top ten take roughly 10%. This specimen comes from a study of blood T cell repertoires in COVID-19. Specimen: peripheral blood. The sequence came from an older man with acute or convalescent COVID-19.

CDR3 loop: CATSDPDYSNQPQHF. CDR3 sequence (DNA): TGTGCCACCAGTGATCCTGACTATAGCAATCAGCCCCAGCATTTT. The chain recombines TRBV24-1 with TRBJ1-5; no firm D call. Germline lookup yields CDR1 KGHDR and CDR2 SFDVKD. The CDR3 is made up of 15 amino acids. The germline V and J ends were trimmed by 3 bases and 0 bases, with 8 bases remaining between them.